These 24 T cell receptor beta chains were all obtained from the same sample, sequenced in a study of blood T cell repertoires in COVID-19. Assay: immunoSEQ multiplex PCR; the TCRdb copy retains only in-frame clones and omits some. This repertoire shows roughly 300,000 clones, approximately 85% found once; its top ten account for approximately 8.5%. Specimen: peripheral blood. The receptors shown here come from a man aged 18 to 30 with active or convalescent COVID-19.

This clone appeared a single time. The J gene is TRBJ2-3, the V gene TRBV5-1; 11 bases match TRBD2. There are 15 residues in the CDR3. J was trimmed by 4 bases and V by 2 bases; bases with no gene match: 3. From germline, CDR1 is SGHRS and CDR2 YFSETQ. DNA for the CDR3: TGCGCCAGCAGCTTTACTAGCGGGGGACCAGATACGCAGTATTTT. Translation gives CASSFTSGGPDTQYF.

This clone has a handful of counts. The rearrangement links TRBV2 to TRBJ2-7; 10 positions match TRBD2. Germline V gene lookup returns CDR1 SNHLY and CDR2 FYNNEI. The CDR3 consists of 14 residues. Unmatched junction bases numbered 8, after V lost 7 bases and J lost 5 bases. The CDR3, as DNA: TGTGCCAGCAAAAGAGCGGGGGGGCCCAACGAGCAGTACTTC. Its translation is CASKRAGGPNEQYF.

The V gene is TRBV12-3 or TRBV12-4, the J gene TRBJ2-7; 8 bases match TRBD2. The V gene end was trimmed by 11 bases and the J gene end by 5 bases; junction bases not matched to a gene: 11. The CDR3 runs to 13 residues. The CDR3 spells CASQPRGGDEQYF. Here the CDR3 DNA reads TGTGCCTCTCAACCCCGGGGGGGCGACGAGCAGTACTTC.

V and J are TRBV3-1 (or the pseudogene TRBV3-2) and TRBJ1-3, with D unresolved. The CDR3 sequence is 14 residues long. Trimming stripped 4 bases from V and 2 bases from J, with 9 bases between. Germline V gives CDR1 LGHDT, CDR2 YNNKEL (reference sequence). The CDR3: CASSPDLAGNTIYF. The CDR3, as DNA: TGTGCCAGCAGCCCAGATTTAGCTGGAAACACCATATATTTT.

This sequence joins TRBV15 and TRBJ2-5, with 8 bases lining up with TRBD1. The germline V gene encodes CDR1 LNHNV and CDR2 YYDKDF (reference sequence). The CDR3 loop spans 15 amino acids. With 2 bases clipped from V and 3 bases from J, the junction kept 5 bases outside the gene matches. The CDR3 nucleotides read TGTGCCACCAGCAGACCAGTGACAGGGGAAGAGACCCAGTACTTC. It translates to CATSRPVTGEETQYF. The full variable domain, with the rest looked up from reference TRBV15 and TRBJ2-5, is DAMVIQNPRYQVTQFGKPVTLSCSQTLNHNVMYWYQQKSSQAPKLLFHYYDKDFNNEADTPDNFQSRRPNTSFCFLDIRSPGLGDTAMYLCATSRPVTGEETQYFGPGTRLLVL.

The CDR3 nucleotides read TGTGCCAGTACCCAAGGTGGGACTGCCTACAATGAGCAGTTCTTC. This translates into CASTQGGTAYNEQFF. The chain recombines TRBV19 with TRBJ2-1; weak D call: TRBD2 (6 bases). The ends were cut back, 7 bases at V and 2 bases at J, with 15 bases in the middle. CDR3 size: 15 residues. The germline V gene encodes CDR1 LNHDA and CDR2 SQIVND (reference sequence).

This clone was counted between two and nine times. The chain links TRBV5-1 to TRBJ1-4, with TRBD1 matching 10 bases. J lost 6 bases, V lost 4 bases, and 3 bases had no gene match. There are 14 residues in the CDR3. Germline CDR1 and CDR2: SGHRS and YFSETQ. This chain's CDR3 is CASSIDRGHEKLFF. The CDR3 nucleotides are TGCGCCAGCAGCATAGACAGGGGGCATGAAAAACTGTTTTTT.

This chain connects TRBV25-1 to TRBJ1-4; 9 positions match TRBD1. The V gene end was trimmed by 2 bases and the J gene end by 8 bases; junction bases not matched to a gene: 6. The CDR3 consists of 15 residues. The germline V gene encodes CDR1 MGHDK and CDR2 SYGVNS. Here the CDR3 DNA reads TGTGCCAGCAGTGAACGGAGGACAGGGGAAGAAAAACTGTTTTTT. Its protein is CASSERRTGEEKLFF. Using reference TRBV25-1 and TRBJ1-4 for the parts outside the CDR3, the full variable domain is EADIYQTPRYLVIGTGKKITLECSQTMGHDKMYWYQQDPGMELHLIHYSYGVNSTEKGDLSSESTVSRIRTEHFPLTLESARPSHTSQYLCASSERRTGEEKLFFGSGTQLSVL.

The chain uses TRBV18 and TRBJ2-5; 9 positions match TRBD1. The ends lost 4 bases at V and 6 bases at J; junction bases unmatched: 6. The germline V gene has CDR1 KGHSH and CDR2 LQKENI. The CDR3 totals 14 residues. CDR3 protein: CASSLTGGIQTQYF. In DNA, the CDR3 is TGTGCCAGCTCACTGACAGGGGGGATACAGACCCAGTACTTC.

This clone was seen just once. The chain joins TRBV2 to TRBJ2-7; TRBD2 is a possible D gene (6 bases). V shed 8 bases and J shed 0 bases, with 14 bases lying between them. In germline, CDR1 is SNHLY, CDR2 FYNNEI. The CDR3 has 14 amino acids. The DNA of the CDR3 is TGTGCCAGCCTCGGGGCGGGGAACTCCTACGAGCAGTACTTC. It is translated as CASLGAGNSYEQYF.

The V and J genes are TRBV7-2 and TRBJ2-3, with 7 nucleotides matching TRBD2. CDR1 is SGHTA, CDR2 FQGNSA, per germline. Germline trimming cut 7 bases from V and 0 bases from J; bases unmatched to any gene: 10. CDR3 length: 16 residues. The CDR3 protein is CASTRLAGVSTDTQYF. The CDR3 bases are TGTGCCAGCACACGGCTGGCGGGGGTTAGCACAGATACGCAGTATTTT.

This clone has only one observation. The rearrangement links TRBV6-5 to TRBJ2-1; 11 bases are shared with TRBD2. Germline V gene sequence: CDR1 MNHEY, CDR2 SVGAGI. J was trimmed by 8 bases and V by 6 bases; bases with no gene match: 9. This CDR3 has 15 amino acids. The CDR3 spells CASRQIAGGPHEQFF. CDR3 coding DNA: TGTGCCAGCAGGCAGATAGCGGGGGGGCCCCATGAGCAGTTCTTC.

This sequence joins TRBV5-6 and TRBJ1-6, with D maybe TRBD1 (5 bases). The length of the CDR3 is 15 residues. From germline, CDR1 is SGHDT and CDR2 YYEEEE. V lost 1 base to trimming and J lost 7 bases, with 12 bases between them. The CDR3 DNA reads as TGTGCCAGCAGCTTGTTCGGGCACAGGAATTCACCCCTCCACTTT. Protein sequence: CASSLFGHRNSPLHF.

The CDR3 here is CASSLGTGGWLSSYNEQFF. CDR3 DNA: TGTGCCAGCAGCCTTGGGACAGGGGGCTGGTTAAGCTCCTACAATGAGCAGTTCTTC. The genes are TRBV5-4 and TRBJ2-1; 12 bases fit TRBD1. Germline CDR1 reads SGHNT; CDR2 reads YYREEE (reference sequence). The CDR3 has 19 residues. Losses at the gene ends were 4 bases for V and 0 bases for J; bases not matched to a gene: 11.

The chain links TRBV2 to TRBJ1-6, with 10 bases aligning to TRBD1. V was pared by 8 bases and J by 10 bases, with 20 bases of the junction left unmatched. The germline V gene encodes CDR1 SNHLY and CDR2 FYNNEI. The CDR3 totals 18 residues. The CDR3 DNA sequence: TGTGCCAGCTTCGGTCCTCTTAGACAGGGGGCCCAAGGGTCACCCCTCCACTTT. It encodes CASFGPLRQGAQGSPLHF.

J is TRBJ1-1 and V is TRBV6-5; TRBD1 might be the D (6 bases). V dropped 5 bases and J dropped 8 bases, with 12 bases sitting between them. Germline V gene lookup returns CDR1 MNHEY and CDR2 SVGAGI. CDR3 length equals 12 residues. CDR3 sequence (DNA): TGTGCCAGCAGTCCCTGGGGGCTCGAAGCTTTCTTT. Translated: CASSPWGLEAFF.

The chain links TRBV7-9 to TRBJ2-5; 16 nucleotides match TRBD2. The V segment lost 7 bases and the J segment 5 bases; nucleotides outside the gene matches: 10. Looked up from germline, CDR1 is SEHNR and CDR2 is FQNEAQ (reference sequence). This CDR3 region has 17 residues. The DNA for the CDR3 is TGTGCCAGCACCCTAGGGACTAGCGGGGGGGCCCGGGAGACCCAGTACTTC. Its protein product is CASTLGTSGGARETQYF.

This rearrangement joins TRBV6-5 to TRBJ1-1; the match to TRBD1 covers 7 bases. The junction had 5 bases not matched to a gene; V was cut back by 3 bases and J by 4 bases. The CDR3 runs to 14 residues. The germline V gene has CDR1 MNHEY and CDR2 SVGAGI. The DNA of the CDR3 is TGTGCCAGCAGTTATTCGACAGGGACCACTGAAGCTTTCTTT. Protein product: CASSYSTGTTEAFF.

The rearrangement uses TRBV29-1 and TRBJ2-7, with D possibly being TRBD2 (6 bases). CDR3 length: 13 amino acids. Trimming shortened V by 4 bases and J by 7 bases, and 17 bases separated the two germline ends. Germline V gives CDR1 SQVTM, CDR2 ANQGSEA. The DNA for the CDR3 is TGCAGCGTTGGTGTCGGGGGTACCGGGGAGCAGTACTTC. It codes for CSVGVGGTGEQYF.

Worth noting for this clone: This sample also contains other DNA sequences that code for the same CDR3. The chain couples TRBV19 to TRBJ1-2, with 8 bases identical to TRBD1. The ends lost 5 bases at V and 4 bases at J; junction bases unmatched: 3. The CDR3 loop spans 13 amino acids. The germline V gene has CDR1 LNHDA and CDR2 SQIVND (reference sequence). CDR3 sequence: CASSPGQGYGYTF. The CDR3 DNA sequence: TGTGCCAGTAGTCCCGGACAGGGCTATGGCTACACCTTC.

J is TRBJ2-7 and V is TRBV7-2; 7 bases are a match to TRBD2. V trimming: 5 bases; J trimming: 3 bases; junction bases outside the gene matches: 13. This CDR3 contains 16 residues. Germline V gene sequence: CDR1 SGHTA, CDR2 FQGNSA. This chain's CDR3 is CASSTRHTSEVYEQYF. The CDR3 DNA sequence: TGTGCCAGCAGCACAAGGCATACTAGCGAAGTCTACGAGCAGTACTTC.

V is TRBV6-4 and J is TRBJ1-4; maybe TRBD1 (6 bases). V was trimmed by 8 bases and J by 5 bases, leaving 24 bases between them. CDR1 MRHNA and CDR2 SNTAGT come from the germline V gene. The CDR3 length is 17 residues. CDR3 in DNA: TGTGCCAGCCTAGTGCCGGACAGAATTTTTAAAAATGAAAAACTGTTTTTT. Amino acid sequence: CASLVPDRIFKNEKLFF.

The chain recombines TRBV9 with TRBJ1-2, with 7 bases lining up with TRBD1. Germline V lookup: CDR1 SGDLS, CDR2 YYNGEE. CDR3 length equals 16 residues. Unmatched junction bases numbered 12, after V lost 3 bases and J lost 4 bases. In DNA, the CDR3 is TGTGCCAGCAGCGCAGTCCCACAGGGGTTTCTCTATGGCTACACCTTC. Protein: CASSAVPQGFLYGYTF.

This rearrangement joins TRBV6-2 or TRBV6-3 to TRBJ2-7; TRBD2 agrees at 12 bases. CDR1 and CDR2 from the germline V gene are MNHEY and SVGEGT. The CDR3 spans 15 residues. V lost 5 bases and J lost 2; bases outside the gene matches: 4. CDR3 nucleotide sequence: TGTGCCAGCAGTGGACTAGCGGGGAAGCCCTACGAGCAGTACTTC. Translation gives CASSGLAGKPYEQYF.